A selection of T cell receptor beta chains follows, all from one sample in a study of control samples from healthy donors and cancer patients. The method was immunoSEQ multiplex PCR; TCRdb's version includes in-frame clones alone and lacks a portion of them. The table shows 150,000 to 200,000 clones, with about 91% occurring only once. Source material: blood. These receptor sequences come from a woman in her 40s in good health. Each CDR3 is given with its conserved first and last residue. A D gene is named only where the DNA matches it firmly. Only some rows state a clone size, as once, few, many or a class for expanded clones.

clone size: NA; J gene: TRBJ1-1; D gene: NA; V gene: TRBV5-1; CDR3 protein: CASSWGLGTEAFF; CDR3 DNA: TGCGCCAGCAGCTGGGGATTAGGCACTGAAGCTTTCTTT
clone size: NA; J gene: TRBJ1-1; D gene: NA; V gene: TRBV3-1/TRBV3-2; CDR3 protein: CASSLGHRGDRAFF; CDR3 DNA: TGTGCCAGCAGCCTGGGCCACCGGGGGGACCGAGCTTTCTTT
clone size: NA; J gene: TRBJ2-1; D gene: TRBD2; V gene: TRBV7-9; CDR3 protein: CASSFEPGGFYGEQFF; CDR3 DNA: TGTGCCAGCAGCTTCGAACCGGGGGGGTTTTACGGTGAGCAGTTCTTC
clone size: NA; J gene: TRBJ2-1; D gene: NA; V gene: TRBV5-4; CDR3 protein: CASSDRLVGEQFF; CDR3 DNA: TGTGCCAGCAGCGACAGACTAGTAGGTGAGCAGTTCTTC
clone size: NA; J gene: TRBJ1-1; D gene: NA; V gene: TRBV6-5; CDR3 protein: CASSTRGSNTEAFF; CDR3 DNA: TGTGCCAGCAGTACCAGGGGTTCGAACACTGAAGCTTTCTTT
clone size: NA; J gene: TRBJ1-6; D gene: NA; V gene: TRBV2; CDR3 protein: CASSELVSSPLHF; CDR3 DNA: TGTGCCAGCAGTGAACTTGTGAGTTCACCCCTCCACTTT
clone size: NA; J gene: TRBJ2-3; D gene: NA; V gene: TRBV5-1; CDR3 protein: CASSPEADTQYF; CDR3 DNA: TGCGCCAGCTCACCCGAGGCAGATACGCAGTATTTT
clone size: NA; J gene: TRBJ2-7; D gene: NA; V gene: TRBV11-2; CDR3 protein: CASSLGGSEQYF; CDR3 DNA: TGTGCCAGCAGCTTAGGCGGGTCCGAGCAGTACTTC
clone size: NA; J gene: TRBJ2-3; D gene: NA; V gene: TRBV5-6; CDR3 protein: CASSLSPSFTDTQYF; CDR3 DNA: TGTGCCAGCAGCTTAAGTCCGTCTTTCACAGATACGCAGTATTTT
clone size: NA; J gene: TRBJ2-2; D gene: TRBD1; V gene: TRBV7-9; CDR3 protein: CASSADRWRGELFF; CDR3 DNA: TGTGCCAGCAGCGCGGACAGGTGGAGGGGGGAGCTGTTTTTT
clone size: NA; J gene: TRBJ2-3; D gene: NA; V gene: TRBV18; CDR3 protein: CASSPSVGADTQYF; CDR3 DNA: TGTGCCAGCTCACCATCCGTGGGGGCGGATACGCAGTATTTT
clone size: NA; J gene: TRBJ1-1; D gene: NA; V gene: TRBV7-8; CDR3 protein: CASSLARAVNTEAFF; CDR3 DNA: TGTGCCAGCAGCTTAGCGCGGGCCGTGAACACTGAAGCTTTCTTT
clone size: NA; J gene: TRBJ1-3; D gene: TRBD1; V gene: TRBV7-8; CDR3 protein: CASSHRGSGNTIYF; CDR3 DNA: TGTGCCAGCAGTCACAGGGGCTCTGGAAACACCATATATTTT
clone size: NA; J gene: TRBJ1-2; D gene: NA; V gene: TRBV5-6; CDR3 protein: CASSWGEQGRYGYTF; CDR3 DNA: TGTGCCAGCAGCTGGGGTGAGCAGGGCAGATATGGCTACACCTTC
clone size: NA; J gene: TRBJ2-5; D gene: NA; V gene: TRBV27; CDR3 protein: CASSPDYEETQYF; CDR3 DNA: TGTGCCAGCAGTCCCGACTATGAAGAGACCCAGTACTTC
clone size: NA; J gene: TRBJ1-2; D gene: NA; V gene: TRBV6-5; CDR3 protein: CVDRDYGYTF; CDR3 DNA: TGTGTCGACCGCGACTATGGCTACACCTTC
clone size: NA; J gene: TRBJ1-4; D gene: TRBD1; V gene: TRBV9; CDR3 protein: CASSAGQGVLGEKLFF; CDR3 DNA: TGTGCCAGCAGCGCCGGACAGGGGGTCTTGGGTGAAAAACTGTTTTTT
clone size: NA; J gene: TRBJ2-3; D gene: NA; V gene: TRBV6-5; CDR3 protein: CASTAGTDTQYF; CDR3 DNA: TGTGCCAGCACGGCGGGTACAGATACGCAGTATTTT
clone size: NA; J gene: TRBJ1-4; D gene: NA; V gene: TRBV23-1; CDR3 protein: CASSHPGPLGEKLFF; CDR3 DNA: TGCGCCAGCAGTCACCCGGGGCCGCTTGGGGAAAAACTGTTTTTT
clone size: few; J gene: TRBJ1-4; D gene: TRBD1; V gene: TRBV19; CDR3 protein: CASSDSPGQLNEKLFF; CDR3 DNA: TGTGCCAGTAGTGACTCTCCGGGACAGCTTAATGAAAAACTGTTTTTT
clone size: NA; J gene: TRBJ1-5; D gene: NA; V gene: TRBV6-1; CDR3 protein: CASSEEFRLAYQPQHF; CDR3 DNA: TGTGCCAGCAGTGAAGAATTTAGGTTGGCTTATCAGCCCCAGCATTTT
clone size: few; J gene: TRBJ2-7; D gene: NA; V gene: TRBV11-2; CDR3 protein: CASSLAGKSYEQYF; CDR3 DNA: TGTGCCAGCAGCTTAGCGGGGAAGTCCTACGAGCAGTACTTC
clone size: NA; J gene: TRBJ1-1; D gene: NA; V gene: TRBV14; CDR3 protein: CASSQQGITEAFF; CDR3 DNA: TGTGCCAGCAGCCAGCAAGGGATAACTGAAGCTTTCTTT
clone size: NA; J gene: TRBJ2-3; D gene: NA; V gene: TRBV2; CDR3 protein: CASNLRGGGGTDTQYF; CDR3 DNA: TGTGCCAGCAACTTAAGAGGCGGGGGCGGCACAGATACGCAGTATTTT
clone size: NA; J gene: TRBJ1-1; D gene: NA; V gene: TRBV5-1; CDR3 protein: CASSFGSFMNTEAFF; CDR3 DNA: TGCGCCAGCAGCTTCGGCTCTTTCATGAACACTGAAGCTTTCTTT
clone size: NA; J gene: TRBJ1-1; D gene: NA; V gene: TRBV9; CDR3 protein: CASSAPVGGINRSANTEAFF; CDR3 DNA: TGTGCCAGCAGCGCCCCCGTGGGGGGAATAAATCGTTCCGCGAACACTGAAGCTTTCTTT
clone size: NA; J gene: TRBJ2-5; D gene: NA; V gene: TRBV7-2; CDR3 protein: CASGYDSLVETQYF; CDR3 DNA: TGTGCCAGCGGCTACGACTCCCTGGTGGAGACCCAGTACTTC
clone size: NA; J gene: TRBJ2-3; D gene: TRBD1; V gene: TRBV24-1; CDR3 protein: CATSDAGTGSSDTQYF; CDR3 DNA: TGTGCCACCAGTGATGCTGGGACAGGGAGTTCAGATACGCAGTATTTT